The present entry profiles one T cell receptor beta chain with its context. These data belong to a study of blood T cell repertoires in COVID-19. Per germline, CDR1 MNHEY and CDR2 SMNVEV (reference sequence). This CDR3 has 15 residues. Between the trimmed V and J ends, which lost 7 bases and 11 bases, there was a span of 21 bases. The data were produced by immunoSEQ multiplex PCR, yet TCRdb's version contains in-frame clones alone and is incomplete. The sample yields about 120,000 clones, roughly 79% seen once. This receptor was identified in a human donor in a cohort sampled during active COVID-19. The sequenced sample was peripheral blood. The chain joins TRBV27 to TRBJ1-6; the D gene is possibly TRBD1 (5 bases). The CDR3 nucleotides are TGTGCCAGCACCCCCAACCCCGGGGGACGGCCACCCCTCCACTTT. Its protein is CASTPNPGGRPPLHF.